The table lists the clone carrying this T cell receptor (beta chain) with a few counts. Its antigen is still unknown. These data belong to a study of T-cell memory formation after mild COVID-19. Study-level background: The two donors had largely donor-specific TCR clusters.

Study-wide points: Contracting clones from day 15 to 85 showed balanced CD4/CD8; later expanders favored CD4+.

Researchers used 5'RACE with constant-segment primers to make TCR alpha and TCR beta cDNA libraries that carry sample barcodes and UMIs. MiXCR, run by TCRdb on the 5' RACE reads, gives a single entry per CDR3 protein. The sample includes fewer than 300,000 distinct CDR3 sequences, roughly 18% of them seen just once. CDR1 is SGHTA, CDR2 FQGNSA, per germline. The V end was cut by 1 base, the J end by 3 bases, with 6 bases between. The CDR3 is 14 amino acids. What was sequenced was PBMCs or a T cell subset sorted from them (not recorded which). The source is a man younger than 35 who had mild COVID-19 (a few samples of this study predate the infection). Cell type and time point are not known. This chain links TRBV7-2 with TRBJ2-2; D uncertain. CDR3 amino acids: CASSLVTDTGELFF. CDR3 sequence (DNA): TGTGCCAGCAGCTTAGTTACTGACACCGGGGAGCTGTTTTTT.